The clone carrying this T cell receptor (beta chain) was observed once. What it binds is unknown. The data derive from a study of cytomegalovirus exposure and HLA in healthy donors. Looking at the study overall: The approximately 130 validation repertoires and the 666 first-cohort repertoires shared a platform, a later analysis reported. Regarding the study as a whole: According to a subsequent analysis, TCR clusters identified in the first cohort showed a tendency to co-occur across the roughly 130 validation repertoires. As was reported, the classifier diagnosed cytomegalovirus status with high specificity and sensitivity.

CDR3 length equals 15 residues. From germline, CDR1 is SGHRS and CDR2 YFSETQ. J was trimmed by 6 bases and V by 4 bases; bases with no gene match: 9. Clones were read by immunoSEQ multiplex PCR, and TCRdb kept only the in-frame ones, dropping some. The table records tens of thousands of clones, approximately 95% of them present only once. Sample: PBMCs. The clonotype was recovered from a man aged 18 to 30 in good health and CMV-seropositive. This chain links TRBV5-1 with TRBJ2-3; 9 bases match TRBD1. DNA for the CDR3: TGCGCCAGCAGCACTACAGGGGGCGCTGACGATACGCAGTATTTT. Its translation is CASSTTGGADDTQYF.